This is a list of T cell receptor beta chains from one sample in a study of T cells after yellow fever vaccination. A single record per CDR3 protein comes from TCRdb applying MiXCR to the 5' RACE reads. Found here are 310,000 or so distinct CDR3 sequences, around 7% of them singletons; the top ten hold over 15%. Sample: PBMCs, taken roughly 46 days after the first yellow fever vaccination. These receptors came from a man between 18 and 29 years old who received the YFV17D yellow fever vaccine. Each CDR3 is given with its conserved first and last residue. Size is omitted from some rows. Given values are once, few, many or a class for expanded clones.

j_call v_call clone_size cdr3_aa
TRBJ2-2 TRBV6-2/TRBV6-3 NA CASDRTGITGELFF
TRBJ2-2 TRBV5-1 many CASSLVLDTGELFF
TRBJ2-1 TRBV5-4 NA CASRQAGSLYNEQFF
TRBJ2-1 TRBV4-1 many CASSQGGRRGASYNEQFF
TRBJ1-5 TRBV10-3 NA CAIKEENSNQPQHF
TRBJ1-5 TRBV5-6 NA CASSFRGGRGNQPQHF
TRBJ2-3 TRBV11-1 few CASSSGQARASTDIQYF
TRBJ1-2 TRBV6-2/TRBV6-3 few CASAAGGFGYTF
TRBJ2-2 TRBV12-3/TRBV12-4 NA CAQSRSRVNTGELFF
TRBJ2-7 TRBV6-5 many CASSFLVGGGPYEQYF
TRBJ2-1 TRBV24-1 many CATSGGDSSYNEQFF
TRBJ2-5 TRBV12-3/TRBV12-4 NA CASSSRVQETQYF
TRBJ2-5 TRBV7-2 few CASSLQAGTRGTQYF
TRBJ1-2 TRBV15 few CATSSTRGVNYGYTF
TRBJ2-7 TRBV9 many CASSVMSGEGYEQYF
TRBJ2-5 TRBV5-1 few CASSLGSLSGLETQYF
TRBJ2-5 TRBV12-3/TRBV12-4 NA CASMRLVGAQETQYF
TRBJ1-5 TRBV20-1 NA CSAGGRGWAQPQHF
TRBJ2-1 TRBV9 few CASSVGGQGAYNEQFF
TRBJ1-1 TRBV4-3 NA CASSQGPWMNTEAFF
TRBJ1-2 TRBV24-1 few CATSELRQGAEGYTF
TRBJ1-2 TRBV3-1 NA CASTLLGTEGYTF
TRBJ1-5 TRBV5-6 many CASSSGGFGNQPQHF
TRBJ2-7 TRBV4-3 few CASSRVGASGTYEQYF
TRBJ2-1 TRBV20-1 many CSATRTGYNEQFF
TRBJ2-2 TRBV5-1 few CASSLRRPTGELFF
TRBJ2-3 TRBV29-1 NA CSVERGRGITDTQYF
TRBJ2-1 TRBV5-6 many CASSLAPIRGVLANEQFF
TRBJ2-7 TRBV4-2 few CASSQYPGTGADPFYEQYF
TRBJ2-1 TRBV4-1 NA CASSHGVGEQFF
TRBJ2-3 TRBV6-5 NA CASSYGGRADTQYF
TRBJ2-7 TRBV4-2 NA CASSQVLGASYEQYF
TRBJ1-6 TRBV7-2 NA CASSSWTGGNSPLHF
TRBJ1-2 TRBV19 few CASSISSRGYTF
TRBJ2-6 TRBV5-1 few CASGTGTGANVLTF
TRBJ2-1 TRBV20-1 NA CSARSGGPYNEQFF
TRBJ2-3 TRBV20-1 NA CSARDRRGGVDTQYF
TRBJ1-5 TRBV4-3 few CASSQAGGRPQHF